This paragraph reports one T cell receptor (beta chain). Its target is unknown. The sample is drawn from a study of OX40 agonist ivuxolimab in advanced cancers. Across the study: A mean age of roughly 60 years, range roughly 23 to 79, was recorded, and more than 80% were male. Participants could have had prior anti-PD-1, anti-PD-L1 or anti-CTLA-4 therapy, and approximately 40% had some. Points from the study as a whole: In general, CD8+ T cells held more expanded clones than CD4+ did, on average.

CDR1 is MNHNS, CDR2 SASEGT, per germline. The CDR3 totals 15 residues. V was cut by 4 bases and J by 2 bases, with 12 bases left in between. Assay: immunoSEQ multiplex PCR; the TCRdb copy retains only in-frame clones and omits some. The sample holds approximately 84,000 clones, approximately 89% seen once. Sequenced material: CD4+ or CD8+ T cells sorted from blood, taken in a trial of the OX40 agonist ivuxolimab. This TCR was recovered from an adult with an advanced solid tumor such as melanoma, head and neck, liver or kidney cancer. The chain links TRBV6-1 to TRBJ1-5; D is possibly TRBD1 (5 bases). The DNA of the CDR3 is TGTGCCAGCAGTGGGGGGTCTCGAGGCAATCAGCCCCAGCATTTT. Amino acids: CASSGGSRGNQPQHF.